Listed here are 16 T cell receptor beta chains from one sample, sequenced in a study of radiotherapy plus CTLA-4 blockade in lung cancer. Data came from immunoSEQ multiplex PCR; TCRdb stores just in-frame clones and leaves some out. Found here are 80,000 or so clones, 78% of them singletons; the top ten hold 3.5% to 4.5%. Sample: peripheral blood, taken from a patient treated with radiotherapy plus ipilimumab. These receptor sequences come from a human donor with non-small cell lung cancer who had a partial response to radiotherapy plus ipilimumab. Some clones in this sample may be carry-over from other donors' samples.

V usage is TRBV9 and J usage is TRBJ1-5; D is uncertain. V gave up 0 bases and J gave up 3 bases, with 10 bases separating them. Germline lookup yields CDR1 SGDLS and CDR2 YYNGEE. There are 15 residues in the CDR3. Here the CDR3 DNA reads TGTGCCAGCAGCGTAGCTGTCGGGTCCAATCAGCCCCAGCATTTT. Residues: CASSVAVGSNQPQHF.

The genes are TRBV10-2 and TRBJ2-1; 16 bases align to TRBD2. V dropped 6 bases and J dropped 1; count of bases not matched to a gene: 9. There are 19 residues in the CDR3. Germline CDR1 and CDR2: WSHSY and SAAADI. The CDR3 is CASSSGTSGRGGSYNEQFF. In DNA form, the CDR3 reads TGCGCCAGCAGCTCCGGGACTAGCGGGAGGGGCGGTTCCTACAATGAGCAGTTCTTC.

This chain connects TRBV6-4 to TRBJ2-2; TRBD1 matches at 9 bases. The germline V gene encodes CDR1 MRHNA and CDR2 SNTAGT. V gave up 6 bases and J gave up 7 bases; unmatched junction bases: 9. The length of the CDR3 is 15 residues. The CDR3 loop reads CASSPDRGVFGELFF. CDR3 nucleotide sequence: TGTGCCAGCAGCCCGGACAGGGGCGTATTCGGGGAGCTGTTTTTT.

The count of this clone is one. The chain combines TRBV19 with TRBJ2-3, with a possible D match to TRBD2 (7 bases). Germline-derived CDR1 and CDR2 are LNHDA and SQIVND (reference sequence). The CDR3 is 16 amino acids. V shed 2 bases and J shed 4 bases, with 16 bases lying between them. The CDR3 sequence is CASSIQGREKSDTQYF. The CDR3 DNA sequence: TGTGCCAGTAGTATACAGGGGAGGGAGAAATCAGATACGCAGTATTTT.

This clone was counted only a few times. The V call is TRBV5-1, the J call TRBJ2-5, with TRBD1 as a possible D gene (5 bases). Germline V CDR1 and CDR2: SGHRS, YFSETQ. V was shortened by 2 bases and J by 5 bases, with 13 bases between the two germline ends. CDR3 length equals 14 residues. CDR3 nucleotide sequence: TGCGCCAGCAGCTTTGGTCAGGGCGGCGAGACCCAGTACTTC. Translating gives CASSFGQGGETQYF.

The chain combines TRBV27 with TRBJ2-2; D unresolved. V lost 5 bases and J 4 bases, leaving 20 bases between the germline ends. Germline V gene sequence: CDR1 MNHEY, CDR2 SMNVEV (reference sequence). CDR3 length: 17 amino acids. In DNA form, the CDR3 reads TGTGCCAGCAGTCCCACCTATTCTAGACGGAGCACCGGGGAGCTGTTTTTT. Protein product: CASSPTYSRRSTGELFF.

The chain joins TRBV10-3 to TRBJ1-1, with 7 positions matching TRBD1. J gave up 0 bases and V 2 bases, and 6 bases lay outside the gene matches. This CDR3 contains 16 residues. CDR1 is ENHRY, CDR2 SYGVKD, per germline. CDR3 DNA sequence: TGTGCCATCAGTGAGAGTTCGACAGGGATGAACACTGAAGCTTTCTTT. Its protein product is CAISESSTGMNTEAFF.

This clone was found once. The DNA of the CDR3 is TGTGCCAGCAGCCCTCGATCCGGGACTAGCGGGAGGGGTTACAATGAGCAGTTCTTC. It translates to CASSPRSGTSGRGYNEQFF. The chain is built from TRBV14 and TRBJ2-1, with 16 nucleotides matching TRBD2. The germline V gene encodes CDR1 SGHDN and CDR2 FVKESK. J lost 4 bases, V lost 4 bases, and 10 bases had no gene match. The CDR3 runs to 19 residues.

The chain uses TRBV11-2 and TRBJ2-7, with TRBD2 identical over 10 bases. The CDR3 is made up of 15 amino acids. Unmatched junction bases numbered 4, after V lost 5 bases and J lost 0 bases. Looked up from germline, CDR1 is SGHAT and CDR2 is FQNNGV. This CDR3 is CASSLTSGVSYEQYF. CDR3 coding DNA: TGTGCCAGCAGCCTTACTAGCGGGGTCTCCTACGAGCAGTACTTC.

This clone was found once. The V call is TRBV18, the J call TRBJ2-1, with TRBD2 as a possible D gene (6 bases). The CDR3 totals 15 residues. V lost 0 bases and J 0 bases, leaving 6 bases between the germline ends. The germline gives CDR1 KGHSH, CDR2 LQKENI. The CDR3: CASSPPGSSYNEQFF. The CDR3 nucleotides are TGTGCCAGCTCACCACCCGGGAGCTCCTACAATGAGCAGTTCTTC. The full variable domain, its missing parts supplied by reference TRBV18 and TRBJ2-1, is NAGVMQNPRHLVRRRGQEARLRCSPMKGHSHVYWYRQLPEEGLKFMVYLQKENIIDESGMPKERFSAEFPKEGPSILRIQQVVRGDSAAYFCASSPPGSSYNEQFFGPGTRLTVL.

J is TRBJ1-5 and V is TRBV11-2; 10 bases fit TRBD1. Trimming at V came to 5 bases and at J to 7 bases, leaving 8 bases not matched to a gene. This CDR3 spans 15 amino acids. Looked up from germline, CDR1 is SGHAT and CDR2 is FQNNGV. In DNA form, the CDR3 reads TGTGCCAGCAGCAAAGGGACAGGGGCTGGCCAGCCCCAGCATTTT. Translating it yields CASSKGTGAGQPQHF.

The chain carries TRBV6-6 and TRBJ1-2, with D perhaps TRBD1 (6 bases). The V gene's germline CDR1 is MNHNY and CDR2 SVGAGI (reference sequence). V lost 8 bases and J 8 bases, leaving 18 bases between the germline ends. This CDR3 spans 13 amino acids. The CDR3 protein is CASLRGRGGGYTF. CDR3 nucleotides: TGTGCCAGCCTCAGGGGCCGGGGGGGCGGCTACACCTTC.

This chain connects TRBV27 to TRBJ1-1; 11 bases map to TRBD1. The germline V gene has CDR1 MNHEY and CDR2 SMNVEV (reference sequence). After removal of 8 bases from V and 4 bases from J, the junction contained 9 bases not matched to a gene. This CDR3 region has 15 residues. CDR3 sequence: CASRRDRGSGTEAFF. The CDR3 DNA is TGTGCCAGCCGCCGGGACAGGGGGTCCGGCACTGAAGCTTTCTTT.

This clone has only a few counts. This sequence joins TRBV5-6 and TRBJ1-2; the D gene is possibly TRBD1 (5 bases). Germline V gives CDR1 SGHDT, CDR2 YYEEEE. The V and J ends lost 1 base and 8 bases respectively, with 9 bases between them. The CDR3 consists of 12 residues. The CDR3 sequence is CASSLSGLGYTF. CDR3 coding DNA: TGTGCCAGCAGCTTGTCAGGGCTAGGCTACACCTTC.

This clone was seen once. The chain combines TRBV11-2 with TRBJ2-7; D remains unclear. The CDR3 covers 14 residues. Trimming stripped 2 bases from V and 0 bases from J, with 8 bases between. Germline values: CDR1 SGHAT, CDR2 FQNNGV. CDR3 region: CASSLSSPSYEQYF. Written as DNA, the CDR3 is TGTGCCAGCAGCTTATCGAGTCCCTCCTACGAGCAGTACTTC.

As for this clone: One junction end disagrees with the germline gene, perhaps due to a read error. Other nucleotide sequences from this sample produce the same CDR3. This chain links TRBV5-1 with TRBJ2-2, with D possibly TRBD2 on 5 matching bases. Germline CDR1 SGHRS, CDR2 YFSETQ. This CDR3 comprises 14 residues. CDR3 residues: CASSLAGVAGELFF. Written as DNA, the CDR3 is TGCGCCAGCAGCTTGGCCGGGGTAGCCGGGGAGCTGTTCTTT.